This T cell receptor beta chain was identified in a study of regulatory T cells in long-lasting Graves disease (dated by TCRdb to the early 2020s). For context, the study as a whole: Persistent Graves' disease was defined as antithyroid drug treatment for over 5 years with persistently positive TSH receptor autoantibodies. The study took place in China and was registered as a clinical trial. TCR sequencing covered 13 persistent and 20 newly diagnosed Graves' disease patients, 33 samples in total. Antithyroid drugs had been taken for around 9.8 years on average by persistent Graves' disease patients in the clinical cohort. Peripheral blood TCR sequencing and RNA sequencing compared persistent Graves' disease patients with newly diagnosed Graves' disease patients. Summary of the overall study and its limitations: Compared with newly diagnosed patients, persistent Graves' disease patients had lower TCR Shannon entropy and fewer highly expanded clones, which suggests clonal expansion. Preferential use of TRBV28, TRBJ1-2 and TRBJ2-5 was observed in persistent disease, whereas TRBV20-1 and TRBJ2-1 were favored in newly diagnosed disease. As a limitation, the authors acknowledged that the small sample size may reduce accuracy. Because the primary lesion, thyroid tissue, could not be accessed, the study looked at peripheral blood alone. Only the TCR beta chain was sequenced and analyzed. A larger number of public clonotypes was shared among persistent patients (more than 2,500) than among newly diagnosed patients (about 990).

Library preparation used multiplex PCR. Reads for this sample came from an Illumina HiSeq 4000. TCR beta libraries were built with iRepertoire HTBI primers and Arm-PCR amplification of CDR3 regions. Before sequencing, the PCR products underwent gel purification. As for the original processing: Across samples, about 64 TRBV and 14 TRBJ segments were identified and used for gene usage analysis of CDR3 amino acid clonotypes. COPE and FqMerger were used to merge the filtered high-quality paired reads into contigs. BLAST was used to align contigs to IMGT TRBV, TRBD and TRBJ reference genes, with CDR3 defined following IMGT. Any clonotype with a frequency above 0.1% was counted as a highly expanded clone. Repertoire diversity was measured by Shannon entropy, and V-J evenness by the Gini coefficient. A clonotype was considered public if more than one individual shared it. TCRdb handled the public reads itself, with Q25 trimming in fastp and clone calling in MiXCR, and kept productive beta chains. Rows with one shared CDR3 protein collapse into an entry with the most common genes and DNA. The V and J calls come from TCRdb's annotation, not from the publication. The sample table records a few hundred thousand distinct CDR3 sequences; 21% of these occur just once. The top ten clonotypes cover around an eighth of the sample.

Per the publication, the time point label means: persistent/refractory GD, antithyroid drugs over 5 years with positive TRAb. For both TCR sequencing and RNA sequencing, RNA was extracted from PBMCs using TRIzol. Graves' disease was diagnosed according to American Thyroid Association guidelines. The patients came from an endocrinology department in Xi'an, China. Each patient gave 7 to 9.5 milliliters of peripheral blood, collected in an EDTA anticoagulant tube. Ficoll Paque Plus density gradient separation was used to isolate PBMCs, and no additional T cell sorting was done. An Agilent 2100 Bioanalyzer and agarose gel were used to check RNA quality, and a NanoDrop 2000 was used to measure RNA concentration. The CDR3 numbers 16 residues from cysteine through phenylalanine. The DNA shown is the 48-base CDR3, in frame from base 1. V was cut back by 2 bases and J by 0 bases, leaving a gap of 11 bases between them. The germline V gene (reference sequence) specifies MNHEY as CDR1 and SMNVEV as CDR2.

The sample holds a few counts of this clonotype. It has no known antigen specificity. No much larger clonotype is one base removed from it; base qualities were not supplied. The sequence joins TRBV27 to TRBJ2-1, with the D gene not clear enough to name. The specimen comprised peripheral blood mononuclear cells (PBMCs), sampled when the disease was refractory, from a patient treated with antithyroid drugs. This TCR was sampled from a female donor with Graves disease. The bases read TGTGCCAGCAGTTTACTGGTAGGGAACTCCTACAATGAGCAGTTCTTC. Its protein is CASSLLVGNSYNEQFF.